A selection of T cell receptor beta chains follows, all from one sample in a study of T cells in Graves' hyperthyroidism and ophthalmopathy. Using its own MiXCR run on the multiplex PCR reads, TCRdb lists one record per CDR3 protein. The sample holds approximately 95,000 distinct CDR3 sequences; roughly 39% are singletons and the top ten take 9.5% to 13%. Material: peripheral blood or thyroid tissue (not recorded which). These receptors came from a woman aged 25 to 39 with Graves' hyperthyroidism. Both conserved end residues are part of each CDR3. The D gene is left open where the match is weak. Expanded clones get a size class; other rows say once, few or many, or leave the size out.

NA many TRBJ2-7 TRBV7-8 CASSYRDQSYEQYF TGTGCCAGCAGCTACCGGGATCAATCCTACGAGCAGTACTTC
NA few TRBJ2-7 TRBV30 CAWSRVFDSYEQYF TGTGCCTGGAGTAGGGTATTCGACTCCTACGAGCAGTACTTC
NA many TRBJ1-1 TRBV5-1 CASSLVSGNTEAFF TGCGCCAGCAGCTTGGTTTCGGGGAACACTGAAGCTTTCTTT
NA many TRBJ1-1 TRBV2 CASSESTVRMNTEAFF TGTGCCAGCAGTGAATCGACAGTTCGGATGAACACTGAAGCTTTCTTT
NA NA TRBJ2-2 TRBV7-9 CASSLLGTNTGGLFF TGTGCCAGCAGCTTACTGGGTACGAACACCGGGGGGCTGTTTTTT
TRBD1 NA TRBJ2-2 TRBV7-9 CASSLSGTGFGGELFF TGTGCCAGCAGTTTAAGTGGGACAGGGTTTGGTGGGGAGCTGTTTTTT
NA NA TRBJ1-4 TRBV25-1 CASSENTVTNERLFF TGTGCCAGCAGTGAAAATACCGTTACTAATGAAAGACTGTTTTTT
NA many TRBJ2-7 TRBV15 CATSTRDRAYEQYF TGTGCCACCAGCACAAGGGACCGCGCCTACGAGCAGTACTTC
NA many TRBJ2-3 TRBV6-5 CASKTLTDTQYF TGTGCCAGCAAGACCCTCACAGATACGCAGTATTTT
TRBD1 many TRBJ2-5 TRBV10-3 CAIQTGGGKTQYF TGTGCCATTCAAACAGGGGGCGGGAAGACCCAGTACTTC
TRBD2 few TRBJ2-1 TRBV5-1 CASSLGGGGNNEQFF TGCGCCAGCAGCCTCGGGGGGGGGGGCAACAATGAGCAGTTCTTC
NA many TRBJ1-5 TRBV4-2 CASSQDRTIKPQHF TGTGCCAGCAGCCAAGATCGAACGATAAAGCCCCAGCATTTT
TRBD1 NA TRBJ1-4 TRBV7-4 CASSCPGQGADPLFREKLFF TGTGCCAGCAGCTGTCCGGGACAGGGGGCAGACCCTCTCTTCCGGGAAAAACTGTTTTTT
NA many TRBJ2-2 TRBV5-1 CASSFDGVPTGELFF TGCGCCAGCAGCTTTGACGGTGTGCCTACCGGGGAGCTGTTTTTT
NA NA TRBJ1-3 TRBV11-1 CASYHRVSGNTIYF TGTGCCAGCTACCACAGGGTGTCCGGAAACACCATATATTTT
TRBD1 many TRBJ2-7 TRBV10-3 CAIRALRRGQGYEQYF TGTGCCATCAGGGCCCTGAGGAGGGGACAGGGCTACGAGCAGTACTTC
TRBD1 many TRBJ1-5 TRBV6-5 CATKDRVDQPQHF TGTGCCACTAAGGACAGGGTAGATCAGCCCCAGCATTTT
NA NA TRBJ1-1 TRBV7-9 CASNLRAKAFF TGCGCCAGCAACTTGAGGGCTAAAGCTTTCTTT
TRBD1 many TRBJ1-4 TRBV12-3/TRBV12-4 CASSHRDRGHSEKLFF TGTGCCAGCAGTCACCGGGACAGGGGGCACAGTGAAAAACTGTTTTTT
TRBD1 few TRBJ1-2 TRBV2 CASSPRTGPMANYGYTF TGTGCCAGCAGTCCCCGGACAGGGCCCATGGCTAACTATGGCTACACCTTC
TRBD1 few TRBJ1-5 TRBV9 CASSAGGGSNQPQHF TGTGCCAGCTCAGCGGGAGGGGGCAGCAATCAGCCCCAGCATTTT
NA NA TRBJ2-3 TRBV7-9 CASSQAGPLSAQYF TGTGCCAGCAGCCAAGCAGGGCCCCTATCGGCGCAGTATTTT
TRBD2 NA TRBJ2-5 TRBV19 CASSGRAYETQYF TGTGCCAGTAGCGGGAGGGCCTATGAGACCCAGTACTTC
NA NA TRBJ2-5 TRBV15 CATSSLGRVTETQYF TGTGCCACCAGCAGTCTGGGCAGGGTCACAGAGACCCAGTACTTC
NA many TRBJ1-5 TRBV28 CASSPDRINQPQHF TGTGCCAGCAGCCCCGACAGGATCAATCAGCCCCAGCATTTT
NA many TRBJ2-7 TRBV19 CASSIILMYEQYF TGTGCCAGTAGTATCATCCTTATGTACGAGCAGTACTTC
NA once TRBJ1-2 TRBV28 CASSLVSRVDGYTF TGTGCCAGCAGTTTAGTTAGCAGGGTGGATGGCTACACCTTC
NA many TRBJ1-1 TRBV20-1 CSARDSSKSEAFF TGCAGTGCTAGAGACAGCAGTAAATCCGAAGCTTTCTTT
NA NA TRBJ1-6 TRBV9 CASSVAFGQNSPLHF TGTGCCAGCAGCGTAGCATTCGGACAGAATTCACCCCTCCACTTT
NA many TRBJ1-6 TRBV15 CATSRKGRYNSPLHF TGTGCCACCAGCAGAAAGGGGAGATATAATTCACCCCTCCACTTT
TRBD2 many TRBJ2-7 TRBV15 CATSRESGTYEQYF TGTGCCACCAGCAGAGAGAGCGGGACCTACGAGCAGTACTTC
NA NA TRBJ1-4 TRBV9 CASSVALGTNERLSF NA
TRBD2 NA TRBJ2-5 TRBV12-3/TRBV12-4 CASRGVAGGPGETQYF TGTGCCAGCAGGGGGGTAGCGGGAGGGCCTGGCGAGACCCAGTACTTC
TRBD1 many TRBJ1-1 TRBV5-4 CASSLSQGARTITEAFF TGTGCCAGCAGCTTGAGTCAGGGGGCGAGAACGATTACTGAAGCTTTCTTT
TRBD2 many TRBJ2-7 TRBV20-1 CSARDGSGTRYYEQYF TGCAGTGCTAGGGACGGTTCTGGGACTAGATACTACGAGCAGTACTTC
NA many TRBJ2-6 TRBV20-1 CSARTVSGANVLTF TGCAGTGCTAGGACCGTCTCTGGGGCCAACGTCCTGACTTTC
NA NA TRBJ2-7 TRBV15 CATSSVGTVSYEQYF TGTGCCACCAGCAGTGTAGGGACTGTCTCCTACGAGCAGTACTTC
NA many TRBJ2-7 TRBV15 CATSVGRDILYEQYF TGTGCCACCAGCGTCGGACGGGACATCCTCTACGAGCAGTACTTC
TRBD1 many TRBJ1-1 TRBV5-1 CASSSRQGSRTEAFF TGCGCCAGCAGTAGTCGACAGGGAAGTCGGACTGAAGCTTTCTTT
TRBD2 NA TRBJ2-5 TRBV20-1 CSARGTRGGSLQEAQYF TGCAGTGCTAGGGGGACTAGAGGGGGGAGCCTCCAAGAGGCCCAGTACTTC
NA many TRBJ1-2 TRBV6-5 CASRRGIANYGYTF TGTGCCAGCAGACGCGGGATAGCTAACTATGGCTACACCTTC
NA many TRBJ1-1 TRBV28 CASTLGGTEAFF TGTGCCAGCACCCTCGGGGGAACTGAAGCTTTCTTT
TRBD2 NA TRBJ2-1 TRBV6-5 CASSYQGIAGGDEQFF TGTGCCAGCAGTTACCAGGGGATAGCGGGAGGGGATGAGCAGTTCTTC